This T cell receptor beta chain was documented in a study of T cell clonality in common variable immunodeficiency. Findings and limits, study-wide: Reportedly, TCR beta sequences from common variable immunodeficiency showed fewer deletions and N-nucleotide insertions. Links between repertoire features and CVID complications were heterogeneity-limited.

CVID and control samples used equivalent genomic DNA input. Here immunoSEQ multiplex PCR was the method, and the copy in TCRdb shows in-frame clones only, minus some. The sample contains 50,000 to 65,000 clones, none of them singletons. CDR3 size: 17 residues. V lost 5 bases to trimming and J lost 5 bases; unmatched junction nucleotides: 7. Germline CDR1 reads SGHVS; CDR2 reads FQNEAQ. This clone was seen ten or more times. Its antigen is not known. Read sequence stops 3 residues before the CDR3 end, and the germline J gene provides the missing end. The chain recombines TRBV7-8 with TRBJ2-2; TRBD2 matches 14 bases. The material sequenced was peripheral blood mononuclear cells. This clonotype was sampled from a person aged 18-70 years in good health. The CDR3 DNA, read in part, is TGTGCCAGCAGCCCTGGGACTAGCGGGGGTGATACCGGGGAG. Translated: CASSPGTSGGDTGE. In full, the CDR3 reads CASSPGTSGGDTGELFF.